The T cell receptor beta chain described here comes from a study of cytomegalovirus exposure and HLA in healthy donors. Whole-study results and caveats: Many donors carried some public TCRs, although rarity characterized most TCR sequences. In an earlier analysis, productive rearrangement rates for most beta V segments clustered near 87% or 30%. Later analysis suggested most CMV-associated TCR beta chains were HLA-restricted. The investigators catalogued 164 TCR beta chains as cytomegalovirus-associated.

The primer mix had 60 Vbeta and 13 Jbeta primers. The repertoire was sequenced with immunoSEQ multiplex PCR; TCRdb's copy has only in-frame clones and lacks some. Among about 130,000 clones, approximately 80% were seen once, and the ten largest hold around 11%. This CDR3 has 13 amino acids. The germline V gene encodes CDR1 MNHEY and CDR2 SVGAGI. As to this clone: The antigen remains undetermined.

The chain couples TRBV6-5 to TRBJ2-5; D might be TRBD1 (5 bases). Judging by the DNA end, TRBJ2-7 fits better; the J call may be wrong. The sequencing sample was made of PBMCs. The TCR comes from a male donor in good health and CMV-seropositive. The CDR3 region is CASSPIDSYEQYF. The CDR3 region has the DNA TGTGCCAGCAGTCCAATTGACAGCTACGAGCAGTACTTC.